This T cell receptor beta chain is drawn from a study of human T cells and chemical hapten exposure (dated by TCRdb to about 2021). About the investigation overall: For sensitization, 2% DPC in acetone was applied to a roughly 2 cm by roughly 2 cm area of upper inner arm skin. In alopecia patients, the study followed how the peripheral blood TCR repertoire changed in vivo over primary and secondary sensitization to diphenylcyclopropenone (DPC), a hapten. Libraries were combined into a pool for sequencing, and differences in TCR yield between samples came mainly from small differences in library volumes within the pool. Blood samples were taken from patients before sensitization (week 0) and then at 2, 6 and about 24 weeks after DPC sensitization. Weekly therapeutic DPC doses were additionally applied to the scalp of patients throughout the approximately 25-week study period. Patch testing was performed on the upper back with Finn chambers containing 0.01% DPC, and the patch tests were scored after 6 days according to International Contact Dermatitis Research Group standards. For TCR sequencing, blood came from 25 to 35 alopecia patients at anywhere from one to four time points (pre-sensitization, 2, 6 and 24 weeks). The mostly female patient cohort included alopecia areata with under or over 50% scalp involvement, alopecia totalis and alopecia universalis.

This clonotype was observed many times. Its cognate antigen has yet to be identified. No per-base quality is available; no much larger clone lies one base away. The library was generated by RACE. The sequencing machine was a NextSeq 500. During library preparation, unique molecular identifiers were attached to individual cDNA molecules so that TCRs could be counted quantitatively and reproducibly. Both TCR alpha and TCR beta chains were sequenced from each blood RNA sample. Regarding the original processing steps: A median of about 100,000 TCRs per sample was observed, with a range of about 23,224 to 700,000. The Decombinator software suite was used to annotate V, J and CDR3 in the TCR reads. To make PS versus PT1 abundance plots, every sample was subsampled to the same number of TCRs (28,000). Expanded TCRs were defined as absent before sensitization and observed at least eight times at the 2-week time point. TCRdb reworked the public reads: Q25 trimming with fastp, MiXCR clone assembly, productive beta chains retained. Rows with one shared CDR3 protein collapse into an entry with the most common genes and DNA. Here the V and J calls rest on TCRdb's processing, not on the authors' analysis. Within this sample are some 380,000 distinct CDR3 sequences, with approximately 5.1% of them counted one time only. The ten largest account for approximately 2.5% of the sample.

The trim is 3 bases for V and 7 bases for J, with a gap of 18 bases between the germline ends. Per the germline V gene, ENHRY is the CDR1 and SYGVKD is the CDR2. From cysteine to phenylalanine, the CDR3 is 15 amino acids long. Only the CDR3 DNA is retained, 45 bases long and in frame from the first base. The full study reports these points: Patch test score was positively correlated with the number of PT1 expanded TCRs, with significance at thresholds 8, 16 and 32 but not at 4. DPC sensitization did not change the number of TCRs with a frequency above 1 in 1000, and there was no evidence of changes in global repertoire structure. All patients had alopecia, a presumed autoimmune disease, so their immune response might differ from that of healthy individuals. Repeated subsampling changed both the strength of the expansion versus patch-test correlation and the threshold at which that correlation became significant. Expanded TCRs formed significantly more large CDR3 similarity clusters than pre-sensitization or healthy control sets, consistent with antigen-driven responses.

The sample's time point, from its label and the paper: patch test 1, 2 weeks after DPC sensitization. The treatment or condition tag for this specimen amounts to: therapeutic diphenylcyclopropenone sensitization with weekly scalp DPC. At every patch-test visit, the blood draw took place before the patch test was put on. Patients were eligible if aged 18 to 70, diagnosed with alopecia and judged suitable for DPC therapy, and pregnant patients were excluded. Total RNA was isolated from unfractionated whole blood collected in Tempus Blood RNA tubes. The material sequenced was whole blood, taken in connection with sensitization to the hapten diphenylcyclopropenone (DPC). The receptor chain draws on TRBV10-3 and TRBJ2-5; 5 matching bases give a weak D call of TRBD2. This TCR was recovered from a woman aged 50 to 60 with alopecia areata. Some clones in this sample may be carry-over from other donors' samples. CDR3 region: CAISERAAALGTQYF. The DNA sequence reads TGTGCCATCAGTGAAAGAGCGGCGGCGTTGGGGACCCAGTACTTC.